The 30 T cell receptor beta chains reported below all come from one sample, sequenced in a study of blood T cell repertoires in COVID-19. Here immunoSEQ multiplex PCR was the method, and the copy in TCRdb shows in-frame clones only, minus some. This sample carries 45,000 to 70,000 clones, 82% of them seen once, and the ten largest clones take approximately 20%. Sequencing was done on a sample of peripheral blood. Source of these receptors: an older woman with acute or convalescent COVID-19.

V gene TRBV4-1 combines with J gene TRBJ1-3, with a possible D match to TRBD1 (6 bases). The germline V gene encodes CDR1 MGHRA and CDR2 YSYEKL. V was pared by 1 base and J by 0 bases, with 13 bases between. This CDR3 is built from 17 residues. CDR3 DNA sequence: TGCGCCAGCAGCCAAGGCGAAGCACAGGGCTCTGGAAACACCATATATTTT. Its protein is CASSQGEAQGSGNTIYF.

The chain uses TRBV5-8 and TRBJ2-2; D possibly corresponds to TRBD2 (6 bases). The V and J ends lost 1 base and 1 base respectively, with 8 bases between them. This CDR3 is built from 15 residues. Germline values: CDR1 SGHTS, CDR2 YDEGEE. The CDR3 DNA reads TGTGCCAGCAGCTTGTGGAGGGGGAACACCGGGGAGCTGTTTTTT. It is translated as CASSLWRGNTGELFF. Filled out from reference TRBV5-8 and TRBJ2-2, the complete variable domain reads EAGVTQSPTHLIKTRGQQATLRCSPISGHTSVYWYQQALGLGLQFLLWYDEGEERNRGNFPPRFSGRQFPNYSSELNVNALELEDSALYLCASSLWRGNTGELFFGEGSRLTVL.

The chain recombines TRBV2 with TRBJ1-1; D may be TRBD1 (6 bases). V dropped 6 bases and J dropped 1 base, with 12 bases sitting between them. The germline V gene encodes CDR1 SNHLY and CDR2 FYNNEI. This CDR3 is built from 14 residues. The CDR3 is CASSITTGNTEAFF. CDR3 nucleotides: TGTGCCAGCAGCATAACGACAGGGAACACTGAAGCTTTCTTT.

The chain employs TRBV2 and TRBJ2-7, with 8 positions matching TRBD1. The length of the CDR3 is 11 residues. Per germline, CDR1 SNHLY and CDR2 FYNNEI. V lost 10 bases and J lost 4; bases outside the gene matches: 3. As DNA, the CDR3 is TGTGCCACCGGACAGGGTTACGAGCAGTACTTC. Protein: CATGQGYEQYF.

This clone showed up just a few times. The chain is built from TRBV5-4 and TRBJ1-1; D is ambiguous. The CDR3 has 14 amino acids. Germline V gene lookup returns CDR1 SGHNT and CDR2 YYREEE (reference sequence). The V and J ends lost 0 bases and 5 bases respectively, with 11 bases between them. CDR3 DNA sequence: TGTGCCAGCAGCTTGGCCCCGGGTGGGACTGAAGCTTTCTTT. Translated: CASSLAPGGTEAFF.

V and J are TRBV18 and TRBJ1-5; no clear D gene. Germline V gives CDR1 KGHSH, CDR2 LQKENI. The CDR3 totals 14 residues. V was trimmed by 4 bases and J by 1 base, leaving 8 bases between them. The chain's CDR3 is CASSRQQSNQPQHF. CDR3 bases: TGTGCCAGCTCACGGCAACAGAGCAATCAGCCCCAGCATTTT.

The chain carries TRBV15 and TRBJ2-3; 7 bases line up with TRBD1. The CDR3 has 15 amino acids. V lost 5 bases to trimming and J lost 1 base; unmatched junction nucleotides: 6. Germline lookup yields CDR1 LNHNV and CDR2 YYDKDF (reference sequence). The CDR3 nucleotides read TGTGCCACCAGCCGACCCGGGACAGGCACAGATACGCAGTATTTT. As protein: CATSRPGTGTDTQYF.

The chain recombines TRBV7-9 with TRBJ1-1; a possible D gene is TRBD1 (6 bases). The CDR3 contains 13 residues. Trimming cost V 1 base and J 3 bases, with 6 bases left between them. CDR1 SEHNR and CDR2 FQNEAQ come from the germline V gene (reference sequence). This chain's CDR3 is CASSLDRDTEAFF. The CDR3 DNA is TGTGCCAGCAGCTTAGACAGGGACACTGAAGCTTTCTTT.

V and J are TRBV2 and TRBJ1-2; TRBD1 agrees at 11 bases. V lost 10 bases to trimming and J lost 4 bases; unmatched junction nucleotides: 8. Germline CDR1 is SNHLY and CDR2 is FYNNEI. CDR3 length equals 14 residues. The CDR3 coding sequence is TGTGCCATCGACACGGGGACAGGGGGCTATGGCTACACCTTC. This translates into CAIDTGTGGYGYTF.

The J gene is TRBJ2-2, the V gene TRBV24-1; 7 bases match TRBD1. Trimming took 4 bases from V and 4 from J; bases not matched to a gene: 5. The CDR3 length is 15 residues. CDR1 and CDR2 (germline): KGHDR, SFDVKD. Here the CDR3 reads CATSEAGGRTGELFF. CDR3 DNA sequence: TGTGCCACCAGTGAGGCAGGGGGACGCACCGGGGAGCTGTTTTTT.

The rearrangement links TRBV10-3 to TRBJ2-6, with D perhaps TRBD1 (5 bases). From germline, CDR1 is ENHRY and CDR2 SYGVKD. This CDR3 spans 17 amino acids. V gave up 5 bases and J gave up 0 bases, with 14 bases separating them. The CDR3 nucleotides read TGTGCCATCAGTTCAGACAGTGTCGGCTCTGGGGCCAACGTCCTGACTTTC. It specifies CAISSDSVGSGANVLTF.

Only one count was recorded for this clone. The rearrangement links TRBV3-1 (or the pseudogene TRBV3-2) to TRBJ2-7, with D possibly TRBD2 on 6 matching bases. The CDR3 runs to 13 residues. Per the germline V gene, CDR1 is LGHDT and CDR2 is YNNKEL (reference sequence). Trimming stripped 2 bases from V and 4 bases from J, with 9 bases between. CDR3 sequence: CASSQSSGYEQYF. CDR3 in DNA: TGTGCCAGCAGCCAATCAAGCGGGTACGAGCAGTACTTC.

This chain joins TRBV30 and TRBJ1-6, with D tentatively TRBD1 (5 bases). V lost 4 bases and J lost 4, with 11 bases in between. Germline values: CDR1 GTSNPN, CDR2 SVGIG (reference sequence). The CDR3 spans 14 residues. The CDR3: CAWIGAAYNSPLHF. CDR3 DNA sequence: TGTGCCTGGATTGGGGCGGCTTATAATTCACCCCTCCACTTT.

Here the CDR3 DNA reads TGTGCCAGCTCAACCGGCTCTGGAAACACCATATATTTT. Its protein product is CASSTGSGNTIYF. The V call is TRBV18, the J call TRBJ1-3; D uncertain. Looked up from germline, CDR1 is KGHSH and CDR2 is LQKENI. The CDR3 is 13 residues long. V lost 5 bases to trimming and J lost 0 bases, with 5 bases between them.

The CDR3 spells CASSPRLAGDEQFF. In DNA, the CDR3 is TGTGCCAGCAGCCCTCGACTAGCGGGGGATGAGCAGTTCTTC. V gene TRBV7-3 combines with J gene TRBJ2-1, with 12 bases aligning to TRBD2. The V and J ends lost 5 bases and 8 bases, in that order; junction bases with no gene match: 4. The CDR3 contains 14 residues. From germline, CDR1 is SGHTA and CDR2 FQGTGA.

V gene TRBV24-1 combines with J gene TRBJ1-5; D is perhaps TRBD1 (5 bases). The CDR3 length is 14 residues. Germline lookup yields CDR1 KGHDR and CDR2 SFDVKD. Trimming cost V 9 bases and J 3 bases, with 14 bases left between them. This CDR3 reads CATRGTENNQPQHF. The CDR3 nucleotides are TGTGCCACCCGCGGGACGGAGAACAATCAGCCCCAGCATTTT.

The CDR3 spells CASSQAAVGYGYTF. The CDR3 coding sequence is TGCGCCAGCAGCCAAGCTGCGGTTGGCTATGGCTACACCTTC. The chain employs TRBV4-3 and TRBJ1-2; D remains unclear. The CDR3 has 14 residues. The V end was cut by 1 base, the J end by 4 bases, with 10 bases between. Germline loops: CDR1 LGHNA, CDR2 YSLEER.

This clone showed up just a few times. This CDR3 reads CASSQVMFVTEAFF. The CDR3 DNA sequence: TGCGCCAGCAGCCAAGTAATGTTTGTTACTGAAGCTTTCTTT. The rearrangement links TRBV4-1 to TRBJ1-1; no clear D. Per the germline V gene, CDR1 is MGHRA and CDR2 is YSYEKL. Trimming took 1 base from V and 5 from J, leaving 11 bases between them. This CDR3 contains 14 residues.

The table lists this clone with a count of one. The genes are TRBV5-1 and TRBJ2-4; 10 nucleotides line up with TRBD1. Germline assignment: CDR1 SGHRS and CDR2 YFSETQ. V gave up 2 bases and J gave up 2 bases; unmatched junction bases: 4. This CDR3 is 16 amino acids long. CDR3 amino acids: CASSFGTGATKNIQYF. The CDR3 bases are TGCGCCAGCAGCTTTGGGACAGGGGCAACCAAAAACATTCAGTACTTC.

The chain recombines TRBV27 with TRBJ2-1; D is possibly TRBD1 (5 bases). V was cut by 3 bases and J by 0 bases, with 12 bases left in between. This CDR3 is 16 amino acids long. From germline, CDR1 is MNHEY and CDR2 SMNVEV (reference sequence). CDR3 nucleotides: TGTGCCAGCAGTTTCTTGACAGTTAGCTCCTACAATGAGCAGTTCTTC. It is translated as CASSFLTVSSYNEQFF.

This chain connects TRBV20-1 to TRBJ1-2; D call uncertain. Germline CDR1 reads DFQATT; CDR2 reads SNEGSKA (reference sequence). The CDR3 has 15 residues. The ends were cut back, 3 bases at V and 0 bases at J, with 14 bases in the middle. CDR3 in DNA: TGCAGTGCTAGTAATCGGCGGGAAGCTAACTATGGCTACACCTTC. As protein: CSASNRREANYGYTF.

V usage is TRBV6-5 and J usage is TRBJ2-2; 10 bases match TRBD2. The germline V gene encodes CDR1 MNHEY and CDR2 SVGAGI. This CDR3 is 15 amino acids long. V was pared by 4 bases and J by 1 base, with 0 bases of the junction left unmatched. The CDR3 sequence: CASSSSGGNTGELFF. The CDR3 DNA reads as TGTGCCAGCAGTTCTAGCGGGGGGAACACCGGGGAGCTGTTTTTT.

Only a few counts were recorded for this clone. This chain joins TRBV7-9 and TRBJ1-3; D is possibly TRBD1 (6 bases). Germline V gene data show CDR1 as SEHNR and CDR2 as FQNEAQ (reference sequence). CDR3 length equals 13 residues. V was pared by 9 bases and J by 4 bases, with 13 bases between. CDR3 coding DNA: TGTGCCAGTGGCACAGGGACCGGAAACACCATATATTTT. Translation: CASGTGTGNTIYF. The full variable domain, with the rest looked up from reference TRBV7-9 and TRBJ1-3, is DTGVSQNPRHKITKRGQNVTFRCDPISEHNRLYWYRQTLGQGPEFLTYFQNEAQLEKSRLLSDRFSAERPKGSFSTLEIQRTEQGDSAMYLCASGTGTGNTIYFGEGSWLTVV.

The genes are TRBV6-2 or TRBV6-3 and TRBJ2-5; 7 bases map to TRBD2. J gave up 2 bases and V 4 bases, and 4 bases lay outside the gene matches. This CDR3 has 14 amino acids. Germline V gene data show CDR1 as MNHEY and CDR2 as SVGEGT. CDR3 nucleotide sequence: TGTGCCAGCAGTTCGGGGGGAGAACAAGAGACCCAGTACTTC. It specifies CASSSGGEQETQYF.

V and J are TRBV9 and TRBJ2-2; no reliable D call. Germline V gives CDR1 SGDLS, CDR2 YYNGEE. Trimming took off 0 bases at V and 2 bases at J, with 11 bases between the two ends. CDR3 length: 16 residues. The CDR3: CASSVGPNTNTGELFF. The CDR3 DNA is TGTGCCAGCAGCGTAGGCCCTAATACTAACACCGGGGAGCTGTTTTTT.

This clone was recorded only once. The J gene is TRBJ1-2, the V gene TRBV7-6; D is possibly TRBD1 (5 bases). Looked up from germline, CDR1 is SGHVS and CDR2 is FNYEAQ. The V end was cut by 8 bases, the J end by 7 bases, with 17 bases between. The CDR3 loop spans 13 amino acids. CDR3 DNA sequence: TGTGCCAGCGGGGGGAGGGCCTTGTCTGGCTACACCTTC. This gives the protein CASGGRALSGYTF. Together with reference TRBV7-6 and TRBJ1-2, the CDR3 gives the full variable domain: GAGVSQSPRYKVTKRGQDVALRCDPISGHVSLYWYRQALGQGPEFLTYFNYEAQQDKSGLPNDRFSAERPEGSISTLTIQRTEQRDSAMYRCASGGRALSGYTFGSGTRLTVV.

The V gene is TRBV7-6, the J gene TRBJ1-1, with 7 nucleotides matching TRBD1. V shed 5 bases and J 5 bases; nucleotides not matched to a gene: 5. Germline lookup yields CDR1 SGHVS and CDR2 FNYEAQ. The CDR3 length is 13 residues. CDR3 sequence reads: CASSLQGGTEAFF. The CDR3, as DNA: TGTGCCAGCAGCCTCCAGGGGGGAACTGAAGCTTTCTTT.

Comment on this clone: A read error may produce the germline difference seen at one junction end. The chain links TRBV3-1 (or the pseudogene TRBV3-2) to TRBJ1-4; D call uncertain. The CDR3 runs 16 residues. In germline, CDR1 is LGHDT, CDR2 YNNKEL (reference sequence). In DNA form, the CDR3 reads TGTGCCAGCAGCCATCACCGCCCTGCAACTAATGAAAAGCTGTTTTTT. Amino acid sequence: CASSHHRPATNEKLFF.

This clone was found a few times. This chain uses TRBV5-6 with TRBJ1-1, with 10 bases that match TRBD1. J lost 6 bases, V lost 4 bases, and 12 bases had no gene match. This CDR3 has 16 amino acids. The germline V gene encodes CDR1 SGHDT and CDR2 YYEEEE. This CDR3 reads CASSPDRGRGIAEAFF. In DNA form, the CDR3 reads TGTGCCAGCAGCCCAGACAGGGGGCGCGGCATCGCTGAAGCTTTCTTT. Combining the CDR3 with reference TRBV5-6 and TRBJ1-1 gives the whole variable domain DAGVTQSPTHLIKTRGQQVTLRCSPKSGHDTVSWYQQALGQGPQFIFQYYEEEERQRGNFPDRFSGHQFPNYSSELNVNALLLGDSALYLCASSPDRGRGIAEAFFGQGTRLTVV.

The chain employs TRBV5-8 and TRBJ2-7; 7 nucleotides match TRBD2. There are 14 residues in the CDR3. V lost 4 bases, J lost 2 bases, and 6 bases stayed unmatched. Germline V CDR1 and CDR2: SGHTS, YDEGEE. This CDR3 reads CASSLAGTTYEQYF. CDR3 DNA sequence: TGTGCCAGCAGCCTGGCAGGGACTACCTACGAGCAGTACTTC.